The source of this T cell receptor (beta chain) is a study of blood T cell repertoires in COVID-19. Study-wide context: The cDNA or gDNA used as material had been derived from T cells, B-cell-depleted T cells, or PBMCs.

TCRdb's copy holds only in-frame clones and misses some; the assay was immunoSEQ multiplex PCR. Of roughly 73,000 clones listed, 80% to 85% were seen once; the top ten hold 1.8%. Trimming stripped 3 bases from V and 4 bases from J, with 6 bases between. The CDR3 loop spans 12 amino acids. Germline V gene sequence: CDR1 SGHAT, CDR2 FQDESV (reference sequence). The clonotype comes from a woman in her sixties with acute or convalescent COVID-19. The rearrangement joins TRBV11-1 to TRBJ1-2; D not certain. The material sequenced was peripheral blood. For the CDR3, the DNA is TGTGCCAGCAGCTTTTCGGGCTATGGCTACACCTTC. Encoded protein: CASSFSGYGYTF.